This record covers a single T cell receptor (beta chain). CDR3 size: 13 residues. Trimming left V 1 base short and J 7 bases short, with 11 bases between. Germline V CDR1 and CDR2: SGHNT, YENEEA. The Seattle patients joined while their infection was active and were tracked longitudinally afterward. This specimen comes from a study of blood T cell repertoires in COVID-19. In the study overall: Samples taken during acute and convalescent COVID-19 were collected in the United States, Italy and Spain. Sources were T cells, B-cell-depleted T cells, or PBMCs; the material itself was cDNA or gDNA.

How the authors handled the data: Counts of nucleated cells, estimated from reference gene primer amplification, were obtained. The method was immunoSEQ multiplex PCR; TCRdb's version includes in-frame clones alone and lacks a portion of them. V and J calls and clone size are those listed in that table; D and trimming were worked out from the DNA. The data show roughly 30,000 clones, around 92% seen once. The V gene is TRBV11-3, the J gene TRBJ2-7, with a weak D call TRBD1 (6 bases). This clonotype originated in a woman in her seventies with COVID-19, enrolled during active disease. What was sequenced was peripheral blood. CDR3 nucleotides: TGTGCCAGCAGCTTAGGCGGCGACAGGGAGCAGTACTTC. Protein product: CASSLGGDREQYF.